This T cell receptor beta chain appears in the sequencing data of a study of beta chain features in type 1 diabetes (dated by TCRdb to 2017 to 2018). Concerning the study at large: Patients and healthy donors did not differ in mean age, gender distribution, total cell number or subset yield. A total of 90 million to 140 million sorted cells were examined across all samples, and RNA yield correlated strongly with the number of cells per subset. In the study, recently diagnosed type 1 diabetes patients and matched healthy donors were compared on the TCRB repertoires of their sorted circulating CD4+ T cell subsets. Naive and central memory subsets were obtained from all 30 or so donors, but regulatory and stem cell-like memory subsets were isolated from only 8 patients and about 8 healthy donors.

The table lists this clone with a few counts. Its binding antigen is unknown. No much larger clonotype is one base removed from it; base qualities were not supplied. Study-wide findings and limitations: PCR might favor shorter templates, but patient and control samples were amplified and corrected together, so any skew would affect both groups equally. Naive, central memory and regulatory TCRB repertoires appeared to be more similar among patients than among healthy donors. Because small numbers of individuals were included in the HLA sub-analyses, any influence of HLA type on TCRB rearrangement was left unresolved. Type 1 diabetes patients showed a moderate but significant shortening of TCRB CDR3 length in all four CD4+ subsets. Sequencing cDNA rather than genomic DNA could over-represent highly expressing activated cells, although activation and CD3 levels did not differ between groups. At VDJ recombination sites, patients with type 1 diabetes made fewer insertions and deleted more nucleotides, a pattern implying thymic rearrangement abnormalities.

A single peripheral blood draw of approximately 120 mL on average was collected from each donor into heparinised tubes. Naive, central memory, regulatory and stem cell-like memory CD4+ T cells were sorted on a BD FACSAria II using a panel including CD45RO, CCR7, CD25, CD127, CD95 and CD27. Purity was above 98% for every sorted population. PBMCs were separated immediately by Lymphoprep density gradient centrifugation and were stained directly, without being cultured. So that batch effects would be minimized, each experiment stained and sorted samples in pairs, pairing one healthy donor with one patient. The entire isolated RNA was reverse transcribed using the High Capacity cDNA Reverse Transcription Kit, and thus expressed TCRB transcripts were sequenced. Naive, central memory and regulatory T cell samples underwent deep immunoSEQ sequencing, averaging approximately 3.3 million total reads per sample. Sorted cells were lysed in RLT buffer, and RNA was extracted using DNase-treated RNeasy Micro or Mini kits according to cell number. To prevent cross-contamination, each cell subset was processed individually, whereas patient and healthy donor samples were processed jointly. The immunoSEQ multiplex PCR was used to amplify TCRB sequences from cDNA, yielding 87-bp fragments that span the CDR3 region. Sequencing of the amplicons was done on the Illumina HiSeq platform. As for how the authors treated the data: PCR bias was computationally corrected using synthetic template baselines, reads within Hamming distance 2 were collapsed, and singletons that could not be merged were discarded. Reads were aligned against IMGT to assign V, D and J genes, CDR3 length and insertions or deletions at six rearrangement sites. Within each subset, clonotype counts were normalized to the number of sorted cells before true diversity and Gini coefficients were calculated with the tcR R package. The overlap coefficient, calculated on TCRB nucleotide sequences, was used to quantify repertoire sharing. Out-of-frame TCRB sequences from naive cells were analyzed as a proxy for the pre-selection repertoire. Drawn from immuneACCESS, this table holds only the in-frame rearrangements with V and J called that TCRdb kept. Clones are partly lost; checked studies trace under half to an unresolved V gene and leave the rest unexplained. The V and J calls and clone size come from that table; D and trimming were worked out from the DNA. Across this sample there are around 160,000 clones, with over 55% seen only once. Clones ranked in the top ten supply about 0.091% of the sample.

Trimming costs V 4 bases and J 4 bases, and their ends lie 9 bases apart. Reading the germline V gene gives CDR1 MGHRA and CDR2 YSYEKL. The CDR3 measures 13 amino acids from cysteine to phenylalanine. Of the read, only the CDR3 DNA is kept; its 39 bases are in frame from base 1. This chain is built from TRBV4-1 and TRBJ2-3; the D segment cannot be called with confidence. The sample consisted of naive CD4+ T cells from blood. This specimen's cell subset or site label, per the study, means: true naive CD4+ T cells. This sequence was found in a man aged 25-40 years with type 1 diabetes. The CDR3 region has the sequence CASSLGRPDTQYF. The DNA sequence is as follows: TGCGCCAGCAGCCTCGGACGGCCAGATACGCAGTATTTT.